Detailed here is one T cell receptor beta chain. Its specificity is unknown. Produced via immunoSEQ multiplex PCR; TCRdb's table is partial and in-frame only. The sample contains over 75,000 clones, around 87% of which appear only once. This specimen comes from a study of graft-versus-host responses after intestinal transplantation. Overall study context: Transplants were multivisceral, liver-intestinal, or isolated intestinal. Recipients uniformly received anti-thymocyte globulin induction, followed by tacrolimus and steroids for three to four years.

Study findings and constraints: There was an association between peak levels of circulating GvH clones and early post-transplant HvG declines. Detected in recipient marrow were GvH clones, some of which were first observed in ileum or blood.

Trimming cost V 3 bases and J 11 bases, with 13 bases left between them. There are 12 residues in the CDR3. Germline CDR1 SGHRS, CDR2 YFSETQ. The chain is built from TRBV5-1 and TRBJ2-3; D gene unclear. The material sequenced was unstimulated CD8+ T cells sorted from spleen or lymph node cells, taken before transplant. The clonotype was recovered from a human donor who was the organ donor for an intestinal transplant. The CDR3 DNA follows: TGCGCCAGCAGCTCAGACCCCCCCGAGCAGTATTTT. Translation: CASSSDPPEQYF.